The source of this TCR beta chain is a study of cytomegalovirus exposure and HLA in healthy donors (dated by TCRdb to about 2017). General notes on the study: According to an earlier analysis of several hundred of the donors, roughly 180 million T cells yielded roughly 110 million unique TCR beta sequences and less than 300 Gb of sequence data. About 280 gigabases of sequencing data and 91 million or so unique TCR sequences made up an early release that covered roughly 670 HLA-typed donors. The genetic ancestry cluster associated with self-reported Caucasian donors included 81% of the 398 genotyped donors. The study was designed to test whether signatures of past pathogen exposure could be identified by cataloging public T cell receptors. The study profiled the T cell repertoires of around 700 subjects by immunosequencing and related them to cytomegalovirus serostatus. Besides the first cohort of 550 to 750 subjects, a separate validation cohort made up of some 110 different subjects was used. High-throughput TCR immunosequencing, statistical association of individual TCRs with disease status, and machine learning were combined to predict cytomegalovirus infection status. To study patterns of TCR occurrence, a later analysis re-analyzed previously published TCR beta repertoires from 550 to 800 donors and added high-resolution HLA genotyping. Rather than drawing on any new phenotypic data, the later analysis identified candidate immune exposures from TCR beta sequences and the way those sequences occurred across donors. To decide whether each TCR beta V gene segment behaved as functional or pseudogenic, an earlier analysis of several hundred of the donors relied on high-throughput TCR beta sequencing. Donor age, sex, ethnicity and CMV serostatus were compiled alongside the repertoire data. In a later genetic analysis, genome-wide SNP genotypes for 398 of the 666 donors were used, and that subset was treated as a discovery cohort. Every discovery cohort repertoire had been produced on one sequencing platform. Class I and class II HLA loci were covered by the typing at four-digit resolution. Typing coverage varied by locus: about 620-630 donors for A, B, C, DRB1 and DQB1; about 520 for DQA1; nearly 610 for DPA1; roughly 450 for DPB1. About five DR-DQ haplotypes were handled as single units for association and clustering because linkage in the cohort was strong. Among a few hundred genotyped donors of the cohort, an average of about 240,000 unique TCR beta nucleotide sequences were sequenced per donor, 15% to 20% of them non-productive.

Receptor libraries were prepared by the immunoSEQ multiplex PCR assay. A mixture of 60 forward primers for TCR Vbeta segments and 13 reverse primers for TCR Jbeta segments was used in the multiplex PCR. The CDR3 region of rearranged TCR beta genes was amplified from genomic DNA with a multiplex PCR assay. The Illumina HiSeq System was used to sequence the amplified TCR beta libraries as 87-base-pair reads. From the authors' description of their analysis: In a later analysis, roughly 80 million unique TCR beta chains were counted across the 500 to 700 repertoires, and around 11 million of these chains were shared by at least two donors. A nearest-neighbor algorithm error-corrected the raw reads and collapsed the reads into unique sequences, merging closely related sequences to remove PCR and sequencing errors. To assign V, D and J gene segments, CDR3 sequences were aligned to IMGT reference sequences. For a sequence to be retained, at least a six-nucleotide match to both a V gene segment and a J gene segment was required. Rearrangements were called productive when the CDR3 lacked stop codons and stayed in frame with V and J; all others were non-productive. CDR3 was defined by IMGT convention, running from the second conserved V-encoded cysteine to the conserved J-encoded phenylalanine. The earlier analysis of about 640 of the donors excluded any sequence lacking an unambiguous match to a single V gene segment. An earlier analysis of almost 600 of the donors classified V segments as functional when productive rearrangements were above 56.7% and as segregating when the standard deviation between donors was above 5%. A statistical classification framework was built to diagnose cytomegalovirus status from the catalog of TCR beta chain sequences. In a later analysis, TCR nucleotide sequences were compared against IMGT/GENE-DB human TR gene sequences so that V and J genes could be assigned. A later analysis assigned CDR3 sequences and most-parsimonious VDJ recombination scenarios with the TCRdist pipeline. In a later analysis, each TCR beta chain was defined by its CDR3 amino acid sequence together with its V-gene family, and reads without a unique V-gene family were excluded. To address suspected cross-contamination and a sequencing artifact, a later analysis removed roughly 640 highly shared, low-generation-probability nucleotide sequences. For each public chain, a later analysis derived a clonal expansion index from normalized ranks of inferred template counts within each repertoire. A later analysis computed generation probabilities with a VDJ recombination model fitted to out-of-frame rearrangements, and checked the results against IGoR. In a later analysis, TCR-TCR, TCR-HLA and TCR-CMV co-occurrence was scored with hypergeometric tests, and a repertoire-size bias correction was applied to TCR pairs. False discovery rates were estimated in a later analysis by permuting HLA or CMV assignments 20 times. A later analysis grouped co-occurring TCRs with DBSCAN, adding TCRdist sequence similarity when clustering within HLA-allele-positive subsets. For co-occurrence clustering, repertoires with fewer than 30,000 or more than 120,000 public chains were excluded, along with five repertoires with anomalous nucleotide sharing. TCRdb holds this immuneACCESS table with in-frame rearrangements only. Some clones are missing; in checked studies, unresolved V genes explain under half, and the rest has no known cause. That table is the source of V, J and clone size, and D and trimming were worked out from the DNA. This sample gives 140,000 or so clones in total; approximately 72% of them show up just once. The ten largest make up around 6% of the sample.

Of note for this clone: It lacks a known antigen. No base qualities exist here, and no much larger clone lies one base off it.

What the authors observed across the whole study: A later analysis associated about 17,000 TCR beta sequences with specific HLA alleles at a false discovery rate of 0.05. A further reported finding was that TCR beta sequences accurately predicted the HLA-A and HLA-B alleles for most subjects in the first cohort. In a later analysis, the rate of TCR association differed among HLA loci, with DRB1 alleles having the most associated TCRs and HLA-C alleles having the fewest. An association between a missense DCLRE1C variant and V-gene and J-gene trimming of TCR beta chains was found in a later genetic analysis and replicated in an independent cohort. Linkage disequilibrium might explain the correlated functional status among segregating V segments, but an unknown experimental factor could not be excluded. Some IMGT-functional V segments, including TRBV6-2 and TRBV6-3, could not be distinguished by the 87-base-pair reads and were therefore excluded. A total of around 150 TCR beta chains were listed by the study as associated with cytomegalovirus. When HLA alleles, especially DR and DQ, strongly co-occurred, attributing TCR associations to individual alleles was difficult. Because HLA typing was missing for some donors at each locus, association tests included only the typed subset. Several of the top co-occurrence clusters appeared to be linked to parvovirus B19, influenza, CMV and Epstein-Barr virus, according to a later analysis. An earlier analysis of approximately 500 of the donors showed that most TCR beta V segments appeared in productive rearrangements either about 90% or about 30% of the time, which broadly matched IMGT annotations. The classifier was reported to diagnose cytomegalovirus status with high specificity and sensitivity in both the original cohort and the validation cohort. Most TCR sequences were seen in very few donors, while some public TCRs were found in many individuals. For the cohort, immune exposure information was limited to CMV serostatus. In a later analysis, HLA-associated TCR beta chains showed more clonal expansion and lower generation probabilities than non-associated chains that were equally common. Because counts were too low, 15 to 20 rarely observed V segments, including chromosome 9 orphons, were left out of the earlier analysis of a few hundred of the donors. According to a later genetic analysis, donors in an Asian-associated ancestry cluster had fewer N-insertions in productive TCRs than the approximately 670-donor mean. The authors suggested that the approach could potentially be generalized to other disease states and immunological phenotypes. In a later analysis, most CMV-associated TCR beta chains were found to appear HLA-restricted, with HLA associations seemingly driven largely by CMV exposure. Only TCR beta chains were sequenced in this cohort, and the absence of alpha or paired-chain data limited detectable features. Roughly uniform sequencing depth across donors was assumed in presence/absence analyses, although this assumption may not hold. A cluster of highly shared sequence variants was judged likely to represent a technical artifact of the sequencing pipeline. In vitro tests confirmed that three of the cytomegalovirus-associated TCR beta chains recognize cytomegalovirus antigens.

CDR1 and CDR2, looked up from the germline V gene (reference sequence), are SEHNR and FQNEAQ. Unmatched junction bases come to 4, with V trimmed by 0 bases and J by 2 bases. The CDR3 spans 16 residues, from the cysteine through the phenylalanine. The DNA shown is the 48-base CDR3, in frame from base 1. The cohort was made up of 666 healthy bone marrow donors. At the time of sampling, every cohort member was nominally healthy, though immune exposures that went unrecorded were likely present. The donor tested CMV seronegative, placing the donor among the 350 or so seronegative members of the cohort. Every donor gave a peripheral blood sample, and the peripheral blood mononuclear cells from that sample were used for TCR beta sequencing. The Qiagen DNeasy Blood Extraction Kit was used to extract genomic DNA from the blood cell samples.

The chain couples TRBV7-9 to TRBJ1-5, with 7 bases aligning to TRBD1. The source is a woman aged 60-75 years in good health and CMV-seronegative. Sequencing was performed on PBMCs. DNA sequence: TGTGCCAGCAGCTTAGCTCTAACAGGGGGCAATCAGCCCCAGCATTTT. Its translation is CASSLALTGGNQPQHF.